Listed below are T cell receptor beta chains from one sample, sequenced in a study of cytomegalovirus exposure and HLA in healthy donors. Using immunoSEQ multiplex PCR, the repertoire was profiled, and TCRdb retains in-frame clones only, with some absent. The sample lists around 160,000 clones, around 68% occurring once. Sequenced: PBMCs. The receptor source for this set is a man aged 45-60 years in good health and CMV-seronegative. Both conserved end residues are part of each CDR3. A D gene is named only where the DNA matches it firmly. A row's size may be missing; if present it is once, few, many or a size class.

TRBJ1-1 . TRBV4-1 . CASSHPGSAEAFF TGCGCCAGCAGCCATCCAGGGTCCGCTGAAGCTTTCTTT
TRBJ1-4 . TRBV28 . CASSFWQGLTTNEKLFF TGTGCCAGCAGTTTCTGGCAGGGGTTAACAACTAATGAAAAACTGTTTTTT
TRBJ1-1 . TRBV7-8 . CASSLVLGNTEAFF TGTGCCAGCAGCTTAGTCCTCGGGAACACTGAAGCTTTCTTT
TRBJ2-1 . TRBV5-3 TRBD2 CARSLAASGGAYNEQFF TGTGCCAGAAGCTTGGCGGCTAGCGGGGGGGCCTACAATGAGCAGTTCTTC
TRBJ2-7 . TRBV5-5 TRBD1 CASSPGQGQYEQYF TGTGCCAGCAGTCCGGGACAGGGTCAATACGAGCAGTACTTC
TRBJ1-2 . TRBV11-2 TRBD1 CASSLGTGNGYTF TGTGCCAGCAGCTTAGGGACAGGGAATGGCTACACCTTC
TRBJ2-5 . TRBV4-2 TRBD2 CASTPGLAGGLYQETQYF TGTGCCAGCACACCGGGACTAGCGGGGGGACTGTACCAAGAGACCCAGTACTTC
TRBJ2-2 . TRBV2 . CASRVELNTGELFF TGTGCCAGCCGAGTGGAGCTGAACACCGGGGAGCTGTTTTTT
TRBJ2-7 once TRBV27 TRBD2 CASSFSGNAYEQYF TGTGCCAGCAGTTTCAGCGGGAATGCCTACGAGCAGTACTTC
TRBJ2-7 . TRBV29-1 . CSASQGTYEQYF TGCAGCGCCTCCCAGGGAACCTACGAGCAGTACTTC
TRBJ2-4 few TRBV28 . CASSLRSVLAKNIQYF TGTGCCAGCAGTCTCCGCTCGGTTCTAGCCAAAAACATTCAGTACTTC
TRBJ1-6 few TRBV5-4 TRBD1 CASSLPGQAPSNSPLHF TGTGCCAGCAGCCTACCGGGACAGGCCCCGAGTAATTCACCCCTCCACTTT
TRBJ2-1 . TRBV29-1 TRBD1 CSVEDPQGARGEQFF TGCAGCGTTGAAGATCCCCAGGGGGCCAGAGGTGAGCAGTTCTTC
TRBJ2-3 . TRBV7-2 TRBD2 CASSLKGPTASGGDTQYF TGTGCCAGCAGCTTAAAGGGACCGACGGCTAGCGGGGGGGATACGCAGTATTTT
TRBJ1-1 . TRBV7-2 . CASSLAREAFF TGTGCCAGCAGCTTAGCGCGGGAAGCTTTCTTT